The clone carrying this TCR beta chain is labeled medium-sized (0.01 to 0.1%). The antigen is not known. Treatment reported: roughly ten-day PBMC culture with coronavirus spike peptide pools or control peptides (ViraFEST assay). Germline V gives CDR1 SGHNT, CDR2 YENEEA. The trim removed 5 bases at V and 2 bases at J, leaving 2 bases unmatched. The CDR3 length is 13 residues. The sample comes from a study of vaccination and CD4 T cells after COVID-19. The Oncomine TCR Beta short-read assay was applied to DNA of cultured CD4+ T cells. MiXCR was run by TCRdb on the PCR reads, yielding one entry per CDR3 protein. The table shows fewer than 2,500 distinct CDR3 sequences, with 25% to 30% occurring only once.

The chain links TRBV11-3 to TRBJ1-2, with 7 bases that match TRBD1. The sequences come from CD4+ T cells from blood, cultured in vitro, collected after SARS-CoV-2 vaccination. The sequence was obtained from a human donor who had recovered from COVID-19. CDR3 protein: CASSPGQNYGYTF. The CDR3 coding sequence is TGTGCCAGCAGCCCGGGACAGAACTATGGCTACACCTTC.